Listed below are T cell receptor beta chains from one sample, sequenced in a study of T cells in Graves' hyperthyroidism and ophthalmopathy. TCRdb independently ran MiXCR on the multiplex PCR reads; one entry per CDR3 protein. The sample lists 450,000 to 600,000 distinct CDR3 sequences; roughly 15% were seen once. Sequencing used blood. The receptor set was obtained from a middle-aged woman with Graves' hyperthyroidism. CDR3s include the opening cysteine and the closing phenylalanine or tryptophan. A D gene is named only where the DNA matches it firmly. Clone size is shown for a subset of rows, as once, few, many or a class of expanded clone.

V gene	J gene	D gene	clone size	CDR3 DNA	CDR3 protein
TRBV5-1	TRBJ2-3	-	many	TGCGCCAGCAGGGGGGGCCCTGGCACAGATACGCAGTATTTT	CASRGGPGTDTQYF
TRBV7-9	TRBJ2-3	TRBD1	-	TGTGCCAGCAGCCAAAGCCATACAGGGGACGACACAGATACGCAGTATTTT	CASSQSHTGDDTDTQYF
TRBV2	TRBJ2-5	-	-	TGTGCCAGCAGTGTAGGGATTGGTGAGACCCAGTACTTC	CASSVGIGETQYF
TRBV7-3	TRBJ2-1	-	-	TGTGCCAGCAGCTTGGGACCCAACTACAATGAGCAGTTCTTC	CASSLGPNYNEQFF
TRBV10-1	TRBJ2-3	-	few	TGCGCCAGCAGTGACGGGACGGTCCACACAGATACGCAGTATTTT	CASSDGTVHTDTQYF
TRBV19	TRBJ1-5	-	-	TGTGCCAGTAGTATGGCCGGGACTAGCAATCAGCCCCAGCATTTT	CASSMAGTSNQPQHF
TRBV20-1	TRBJ2-1	-	-	TGCAGTGCCAGGACTTATACCTACAATGAGCAGTTCTTC	CSARTYTYNEQFF
TRBV7-9	TRBJ2-2	-	-	TGTGCCAGCAGCCTCCACAGCACCGGGGAGCTGTTTTTT	CASSLHSTGELFF
TRBV15	TRBJ2-7	TRBD2	many	TGTGCCACCAGCAGAGGAAAAGTGACTAGCGGGCCGTACGAGCAGTACTTC	CATSRGKVTSGPYEQYF
TRBV28	TRBJ2-7	-	many	TGTGCCAGCACTAGCGTACCCTCCTACGAGCAGTACTTC	CASTSVPSYEQYF
TRBV19	TRBJ1-5	-	-	TGTGCCAGTAGTATTCAAAGGGGCAATCAGCCCCAGCATTTT	CASSIQRGNQPQHF
TRBV2	TRBJ1-2	-	many	TGTGCCAGCAGACCCGGGACCTCCGCTAAACATGGCTACACCTTC	CASRPGTSAKHGYTF
TRBV20-1	TRBJ2-2	-	many	TGCAGTGCTAGACTAGTTGTGAACACCGGGGAGCTGTTTTTT	CSARLVVNTGELFF
TRBV28	TRBJ1-2	-	few	TGTGCCAGCAGTTTGTATGGGGGCGCCGGCTATGGCTACACCTTC	CASSLYGGAGYGYTF
TRBV11-2	TRBJ2-7	-	many	TGTGCCAGCAGCCCACCCTCTCGCCGCGAGCAGTACTTC	CASSPPSRREQYF
TRBV11-2	TRBJ2-6	-	-	TGTGCCAGCAGCTTAGGCTGGACTTCTGGGGCCAACGTCCTGACTTTC	CASSLGWTSGANVLTF
TRBV19	TRBJ2-1	TRBD1	-	TGTGCCAGTAGTATAGCGGGGAACAGGGGTCGGTACAATGAGCAGTTCTTC	CASSIAGNRGRYNEQFF
TRBV12-3/TRBV12-4	TRBJ1-5	-	-	TGTGCCAGCAGTAACCCCCCAGATCAGCCCCAGCATTTT	CASSNPPDQPQHF
TRBV5-1	TRBJ1-1	-	many	TGCGCCAGCGGGGGGAATGCGAACACTGAAGCTTTCTTT	CASGGNANTEAFF
TRBV2	TRBJ1-1	-	many	TGTGCCAGCAGCGCGGGACATGGGAGCACTGAAGCTTTCTTT	CASSAGHGSTEAFF
TRBV19	TRBJ2-1	TRBD2	-	TGTGCCAGTAGCCGAAAGGGACTAGCGGGAGGTTTATACAATGAGCAGTTCTTC	CASSRKGLAGGLYNEQFF
TRBV12-3/TRBV12-4	TRBJ1-6	-	many	TGTGCCAGCACCATAGCCGGGGCCAGAGTTGCACCCCTCCACTTT	CASTIAGARVAPLHF
TRBV5-1	TRBJ2-2	-	few	TGCGCCAGCAGCTTTGGTCAGACGAACACCGGGGAGCCGTTTTTT	CASSFGQTNTGEPFF
TRBV7-8	TRBJ2-7	-	many	TGTGCCAGCAGCTTATTCGAGGGGGAGTACGAGCAGTACTTC	CASSLFEGEYEQYF
TRBV7-2	TRBJ2-3	TRBD1	many	TGTGCCAGCAGCACTGCGTTGACAGGGGGCGGGGATACGCAGTATTTT	CASSTALTGGGDTQYF
TRBV30	TRBJ2-1	TRBD2	many	TGTGCCTGGAGTGTACTGGCTAGCGGACAATACAATGAGCAGTTCTTC	CAWSVLASGQYNEQFF
TRBV29-1	TRBJ2-7	-	-	TGCAGCGTTGAAGCTACAGGGATCGTCCACGAGCAGTACTTC	CSVEATGIVHEQYF
TRBV27	TRBJ2-7	-	many	TGTGCCAGCAGTTTAAGTTGGGATTACGAGCAGTACTTC	CASSLSWDYEQYF
TRBV28	TRBJ2-1	-	many	TGTGCCAGCAGCCCAAGGGCTGGGACCGGGCACAACAATGAGCAGTTCTTC	CASSPRAGTGHNNEQFF
TRBV6-7	TRBJ1-2	-	few	TGTGCCAGCAGTTACTCGGGCAGAAATGGCTACACCTTC	CASSYSGRNGYTF
TRBV18	TRBJ1-1	TRBD1	many	TGTGCCAGCTCACGAGGACAGGGGGCAGGCACTGAAGCTTTCTTT	CASSRGQGAGTEAFF
TRBV5-6	TRBJ2-1	TRBD1	-	TGTGCCAGCAGCGTAAGACAGGGGGCATATGAGCAGTTCTTC	CASSVRQGAYEQFF
TRBV19	TRBJ2-6	TRBD1	-	TGTGCCAGTAAGCCGGGACAGGGGGCTGTGGGAGGGGCCAACGTCCTGACTTTC	CASKPGQGAVGGANVLTF